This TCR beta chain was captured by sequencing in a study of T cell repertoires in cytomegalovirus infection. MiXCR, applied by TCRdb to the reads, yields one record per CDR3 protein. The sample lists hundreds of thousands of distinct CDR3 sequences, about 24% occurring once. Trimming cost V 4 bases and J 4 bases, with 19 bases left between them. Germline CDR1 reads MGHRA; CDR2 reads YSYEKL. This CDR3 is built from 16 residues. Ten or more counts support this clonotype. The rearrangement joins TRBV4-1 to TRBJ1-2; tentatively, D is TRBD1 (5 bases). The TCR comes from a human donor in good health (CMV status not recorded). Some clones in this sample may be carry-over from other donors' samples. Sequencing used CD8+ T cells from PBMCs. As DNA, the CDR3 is TGCGCCAGCAGCCGAGCCCATACGGGGGGGGGCTATGGCTACACCTTC. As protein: CASSRAHTGGGYGYTF.